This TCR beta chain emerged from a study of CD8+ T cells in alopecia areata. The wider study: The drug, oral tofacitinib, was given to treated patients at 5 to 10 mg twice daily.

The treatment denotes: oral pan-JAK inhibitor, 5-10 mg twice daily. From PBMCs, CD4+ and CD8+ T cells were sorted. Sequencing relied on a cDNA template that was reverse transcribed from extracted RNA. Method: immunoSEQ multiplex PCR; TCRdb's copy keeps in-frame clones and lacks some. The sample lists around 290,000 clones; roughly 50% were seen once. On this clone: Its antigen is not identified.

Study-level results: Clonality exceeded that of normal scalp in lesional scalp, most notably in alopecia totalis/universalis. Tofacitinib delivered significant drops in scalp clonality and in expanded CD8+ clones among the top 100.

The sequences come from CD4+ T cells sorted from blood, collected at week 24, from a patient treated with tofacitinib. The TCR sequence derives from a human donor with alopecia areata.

The CDR3 here is CASRTDTNTGELFF. In DNA form, the CDR3 reads TGTGCCAGCAGGACGGATACGAACACCGGGGAGCTGTTTTTT. The chain joins TRBV2 to TRBJ2-2; the D is unclear. CDR1 is SNHLY, CDR2 FYNNEI, per germline. The CDR3 is made up of 14 amino acids. Trimming cost V 6 bases and J 0 bases, with 8 bases left between them.